The T cell receptor (beta chain) under discussion was sequenced for a study of T-cell memory formation after mild COVID-19. Looking at the study overall: Most TCR clusters belonged to a single donor.

V dropped 3 bases and J dropped 6; count of bases not matched to a gene: 6. Germline assignment: CDR1 SGDLS and CDR2 YYNGEE. There are 14 residues in the CDR3. This clonotype was seen more than once but under ten times. TCRdb reprocessed the 5' RACE reads via MiXCR and lists one record per CDR3 protein. The table includes 50,000 to 70,000 distinct CDR3 sequences, 10% to 15% detected once. The V and J genes are TRBV9 and TRBJ2-1, with 7 bases that match TRBD1. Source material: PBMCs or a T cell subset sorted from them (not recorded which). This TCR derives from a man aged 18 to 35 who had mild COVID-19 (a few samples of this study predate the infection). Cell type and time point are not known. CDR3 in amino acids: CASSATGQTNEQFF. Written as DNA, the CDR3 is TGTGCCAGCAGCGCTACGGGACAGACCAATGAGCAGTTCTTC.